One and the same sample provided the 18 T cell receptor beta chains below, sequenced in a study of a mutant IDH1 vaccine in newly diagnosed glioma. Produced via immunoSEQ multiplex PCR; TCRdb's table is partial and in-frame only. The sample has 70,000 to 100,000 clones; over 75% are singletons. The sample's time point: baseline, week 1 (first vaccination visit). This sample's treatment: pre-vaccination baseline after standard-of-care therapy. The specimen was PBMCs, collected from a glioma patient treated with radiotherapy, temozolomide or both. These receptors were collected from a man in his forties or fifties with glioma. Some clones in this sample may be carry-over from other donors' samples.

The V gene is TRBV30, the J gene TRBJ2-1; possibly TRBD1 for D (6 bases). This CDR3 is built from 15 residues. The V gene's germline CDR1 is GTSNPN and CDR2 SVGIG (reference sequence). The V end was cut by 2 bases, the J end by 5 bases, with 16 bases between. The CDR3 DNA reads TGTGCCTGGAGTTTGGGCAGGGGATGGAACAATGAGCAGTTCTTC. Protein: CAWSLGRGWNNEQFF.

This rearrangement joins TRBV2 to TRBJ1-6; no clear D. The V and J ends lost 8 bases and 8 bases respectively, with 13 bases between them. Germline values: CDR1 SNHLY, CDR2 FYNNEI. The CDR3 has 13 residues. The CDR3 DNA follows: TGTGCCAGCTGCCAGGTGGCAGATTCACCCCTCCACTTT. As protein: CASCQVADSPLHF.

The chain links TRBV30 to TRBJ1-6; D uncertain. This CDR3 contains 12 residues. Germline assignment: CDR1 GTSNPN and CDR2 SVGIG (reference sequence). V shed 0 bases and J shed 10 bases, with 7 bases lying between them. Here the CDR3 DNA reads TGTGCCTGGAGTGTACCTCCCTCACCCCTCCACTTT. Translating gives CAWSVPPSPLHF.

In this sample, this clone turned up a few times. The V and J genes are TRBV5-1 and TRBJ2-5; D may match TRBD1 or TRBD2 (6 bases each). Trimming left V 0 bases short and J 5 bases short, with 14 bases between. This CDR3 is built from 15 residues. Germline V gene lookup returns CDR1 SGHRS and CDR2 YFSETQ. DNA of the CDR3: TGCGCCAGCAGCTTGGAGGGACTCCAGGGGGAGACCCAGTACTTC. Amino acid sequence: CASSLEGLQGETQYF.

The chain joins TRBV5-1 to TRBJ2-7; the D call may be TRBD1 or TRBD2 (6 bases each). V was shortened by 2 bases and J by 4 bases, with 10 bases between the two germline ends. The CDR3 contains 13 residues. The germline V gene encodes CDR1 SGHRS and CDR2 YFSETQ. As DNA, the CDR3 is TGCGCCAGCAGCTTTGGGGGGCAGTACGAGCAGTACTTC. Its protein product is CASSFGGQYEQYF.

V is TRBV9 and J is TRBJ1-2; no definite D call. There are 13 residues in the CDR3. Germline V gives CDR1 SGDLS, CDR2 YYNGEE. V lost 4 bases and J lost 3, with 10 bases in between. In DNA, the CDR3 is TGTGCCAGCAGCTCCCAGGACCACTATGGCTACACCTTC. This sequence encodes CASSSQDHYGYTF.

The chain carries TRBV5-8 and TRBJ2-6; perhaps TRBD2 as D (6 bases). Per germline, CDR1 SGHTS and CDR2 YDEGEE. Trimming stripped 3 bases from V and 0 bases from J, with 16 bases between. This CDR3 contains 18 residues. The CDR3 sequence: CASSWGELIISGANVLTF. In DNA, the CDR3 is TGTGCCAGCAGCTGGGGGGAACTTATTATCTCTGGGGCCAACGTCCTGACTTTC.

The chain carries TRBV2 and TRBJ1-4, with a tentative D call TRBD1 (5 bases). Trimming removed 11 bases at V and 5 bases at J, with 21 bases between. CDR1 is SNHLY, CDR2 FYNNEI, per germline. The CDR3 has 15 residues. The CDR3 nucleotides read TGTGCCGGTGATTCAACCGGGACGGACAATGAAAAACTGTTTTTT. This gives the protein CAGDSTGTDNEKLFF.

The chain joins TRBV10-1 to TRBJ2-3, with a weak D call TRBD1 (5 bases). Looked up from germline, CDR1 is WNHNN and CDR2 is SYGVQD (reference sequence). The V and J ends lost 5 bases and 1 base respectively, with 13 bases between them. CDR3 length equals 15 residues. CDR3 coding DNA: TGCGCCAGCAGTAGGTCCAGGGTGGGCACAGATACGCAGTATTTT. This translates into CASSRSRVGTDTQYF.

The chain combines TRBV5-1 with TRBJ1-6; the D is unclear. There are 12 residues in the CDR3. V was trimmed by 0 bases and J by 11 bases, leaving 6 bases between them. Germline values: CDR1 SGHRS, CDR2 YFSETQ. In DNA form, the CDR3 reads TGCGCCAGCAGCTTGGGGGCTCCACCCCTCCACTTT. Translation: CASSLGAPPLHF.

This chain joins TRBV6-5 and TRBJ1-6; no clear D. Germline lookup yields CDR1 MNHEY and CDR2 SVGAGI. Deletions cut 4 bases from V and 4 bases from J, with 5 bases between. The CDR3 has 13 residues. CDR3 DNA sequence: TGTGCCAGCAGTTCAGAGTATAATTCACCCCTCCACTTT. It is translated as CASSSEYNSPLHF.

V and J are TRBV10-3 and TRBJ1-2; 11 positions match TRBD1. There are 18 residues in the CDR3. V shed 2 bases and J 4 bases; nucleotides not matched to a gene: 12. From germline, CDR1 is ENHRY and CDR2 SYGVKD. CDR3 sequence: CAISEPGGTGGSVYGYTF. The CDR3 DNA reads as TGTGCCATCAGTGAGCCGGGAGGGACAGGGGGATCGGTCTATGGCTACACCTTC.

CDR3 protein: CASSSGTANSPLHF. For the CDR3, the DNA is TGTGCCAGCAGCTCCGGGACAGCTAATTCACCCCTCCACTTT. V and J are TRBV7-3 and TRBJ1-6; 7 bases are shared with TRBD1. Germline V gene lookup returns CDR1 SGHTA and CDR2 FQGTGA. There are 14 residues in the CDR3. Trimming took 4 bases from V and 6 from J; bases not matched to a gene: 3. The full variable domain, rest sourced from reference TRBV7-3 and TRBJ1-6, is GAGVSQTPSNKVTEKGKYVELRCDPISGHTALYWYRQSLGQGPEFLIYFQGTGAADDSGLPNDRFFAVRPEGSVSTLKIQRTERGDSAVYLCASSSGTANSPLHFGNGTRLTVT.

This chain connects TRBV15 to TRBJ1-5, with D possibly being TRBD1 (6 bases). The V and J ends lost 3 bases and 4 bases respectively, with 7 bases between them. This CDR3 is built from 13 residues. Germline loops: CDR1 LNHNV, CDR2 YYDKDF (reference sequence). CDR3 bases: TGTGCCACCAGCAGGCAGGGGAATCAGCCCCAGCATTTT. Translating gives CATSRQGNQPQHF.

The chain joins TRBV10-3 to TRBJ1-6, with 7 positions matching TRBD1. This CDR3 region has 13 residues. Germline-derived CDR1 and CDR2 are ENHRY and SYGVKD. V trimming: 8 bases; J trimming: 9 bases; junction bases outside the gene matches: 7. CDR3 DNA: TGTGCCATCGGGACAGAGGATTTTTCACCCCTCCACTTT. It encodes CAIGTEDFSPLHF.

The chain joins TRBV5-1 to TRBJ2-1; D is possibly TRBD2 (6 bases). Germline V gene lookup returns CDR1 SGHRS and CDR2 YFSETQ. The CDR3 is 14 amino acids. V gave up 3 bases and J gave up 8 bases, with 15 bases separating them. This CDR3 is CASSWGRGLDEQFF. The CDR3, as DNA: TGCGCCAGCAGCTGGGGCCGGGGACTGGATGAGCAGTTCTTC. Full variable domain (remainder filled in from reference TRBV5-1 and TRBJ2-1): KAGVTQTPRYLIKTRGQQVTLSCSPISGHRSVSWYQQTPGQGLQFLFEYFSETQRNKGNFPGRFSGRQFSNSRSEMNVSTLELGDSALYLCASSWGRGLDEQFFGPGTRLTVL.

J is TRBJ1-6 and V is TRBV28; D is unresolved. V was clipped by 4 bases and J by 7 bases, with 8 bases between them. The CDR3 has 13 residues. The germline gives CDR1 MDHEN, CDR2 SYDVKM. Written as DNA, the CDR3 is TGTGCCAGCAGTTCCCCCCCCAATTCACCCCTCCACTTT. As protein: CASSSPPNSPLHF. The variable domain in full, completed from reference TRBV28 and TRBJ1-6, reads DVKVTQSSRYLVKRTGEKVFLECVQDMDHENMFWYRQDPGLGLRLIYFSYDVKMKEKGDIPEGYSVSREKKERFSLILESASTNQTSMYLCASSSPPNSPLHFGNGTRLTVT.

The CDR3, as DNA: TGTGCCTGGAGTGGGTTAGCGGGGGCCACCGGGGAGCTGTTTTTT. Residues: CAWSGLAGATGELFF. The chain has TRBV30 and TRBJ2-2, with TRBD2 matching over 9 bases. CDR1 GTSNPN and CDR2 SVGIG come from the germline V gene (reference sequence). V was pared by 1 base and J by 4 bases, with 4 bases of the junction left unmatched. CDR3 length equals 15 residues.